The rows below give T cell receptor beta chains drawn from one sample of a study of identical twins. MiXCR was run by TCRdb on the 5' RACE reads, yielding one entry per CDR3 protein. This repertoire shows roughly 1.6 million distinct CDR3 sequences, under 35% found once; its top ten account for about 0.3%. Input material: cord blood. The receptors were sampled from a newborn girl in good health. Both conserved end residues are part of each CDR3. A D gene is named only where the DNA matches it firmly. A clone size is listed for some rows: how often the clone was seen (once, few, many), or a class if it is expanded.

clone_size	v_call	j_call	d_call	cdr3_nt	cdr3_aa
few	TRBV25-1	TRBJ1-2	-	TGTGCCAGCAGTGATCTAGGGTCAACAGAACCTAACTATGGCTACACCTTC	CASSDLGSTEPNYGYTF
many	TRBV10-2	TRBJ2-7	-	TGCGCCAGCACTCGGGGGAACGAGCAGTACTTC	CASTRGNEQYF
-	TRBV7-7	TRBJ2-1	TRBD1	TGTGCCAGCAGCTTAGGGTTATGGGACAGGGGGCCGTCCTACAATGAGCAGTTCTTC	CASSLGLWDRGPSYNEQFF
-	TRBV5-1	TRBJ1-1	-	TGCGCCAGCAGCTTGGAGCCAGAGAACACTGAAGCTTTCTTT	CASSLEPENTEAFF
-	TRBV10-3	TRBJ2-3	TRBD2	TGTGCCATCAGTGGGACCAGCGGGAGGGCCGTCGGAGATACGCAGTATTTT	CAISGTSGRAVGDTQYF
few	TRBV11-2	TRBJ2-7	-	TGTGCCAGCAGCTCTAGTCCCGGGACGATCTCCTACGAGCAGTACTTC	CASSSSPGTISYEQYF
once	TRBV6-5	TRBJ2-1	-	TGTGCCAGCAGTTATAGTCAGTTGCGAGCGGTATACAATGAGCAGTTCTTC	CASSYSQLRAVYNEQFF
-	TRBV6-4	TRBJ2-3	-	TGTGCCAGCTCAGGCGCGGCAGATACGCAGTATTTT	CASSGAADTQYF
few	TRBV29-1	TRBJ1-2	TRBD1	TGCAGCGTGAGGGACAGGGGTAATGGCTACACCTTC	CSVRDRGNGYTF
few	TRBV7-2	TRBJ2-3	TRBD2	TGTGCCAGCAGCAGACGACTAGCGGGATACTTCACAGATACGCAGTATTTT	CASSRRLAGYFTDTQYF
few	TRBV3-1	TRBJ1-1	-	TGTGCCAGCAGCCTCCGACGCATCCTCGGCACTGAAGCTTTCTTT	CASSLRRILGTEAFF
few	TRBV12-3/TRBV12-4	TRBJ2-3	TRBD2	TGTGCCAGCAGCGAGGGACTAGGGATGGATACGCAGTATTTT	CASSEGLGMDTQYF
-	TRBV7-7	TRBJ2-7	-	TGTGCTAGCAGCTTAGGGGCGCGCTCCTACAATGAGCAGTACTTC	CASSLGARSYNEQYF
once	TRBV5-5	TRBJ2-3	-	TGTGCCAGCAGCTCCCTCTTTGGAGATACGCAGTATTTT	CASSSLFGDTQYF
few	TRBV24-1	TRBJ2-3	-	TGTGCCACCAGTGATTTACGAGAGCCCTTCACAGATACGCAGTATTTT	CATSDLREPFTDTQYF
-	TRBV28	TRBJ1-1	-	TGTGCCAGCAGCCGCCTTGGGGTTGGATTGAACACTGAAGCTTTCTTT	CASSRLGVGLNTEAFF
-	TRBV4-3	TRBJ2-5	TRBD2	TGCGCCAGCAGCCAAAATCGGCGGGAGGGCCTAAGGTTCTTC	CASSQNRREGLRFF
many	TRBV20-1	TRBJ2-3	-	TGCAGTGCTCCCACAGATACGCAGTATTTT	CSAPTDTQYF
many	TRBV29-1	TRBJ1-2	TRBD1	TGCAGCGTTGTAACAGGGGGCTATGGCTACACCTTC	CSVVTGGYGYTF
-	TRBV6-6	TRBJ2-1	TRBD2	TGTGCCAGCAGTTTGAGGGTGCGGGAGACCCAGTTCTTC	CASSLRVRETQFF
many	TRBV5-1	TRBJ2-3	-	TGCGCCAGCAAATGGTCCTCCACAGATACGCAGTATTTT	CASKWSSTDTQYF
few	TRBV3-1	TRBJ1-1	-	TGTGCCAGCAGCCAAGAAGGGAACCTGAACACTGAAGCTTTCTTT	CASSQEGNLNTEAFF
-	TRBV20-1	TRBJ1-2	-	TGCAGTGCTTATGACGTTTTTAACTATGGCTACACCTTC	CSAYDVFNYGYTF
-	TRBV15	TRBJ2-5	-	TGTGCCACCAGCAGAGATCGGGTGCCCCAAGAGACCCAGTACTTC	CATSRDRVPQETQYF
few	TRBV5-1	TRBJ1-2	TRBD1	TGCGCCAGCAGCTTCGGACAGGCGGGGAATGGCTACACCTTC	CASSFGQAGNGYTF
-	TRBV5-1	TRBJ1-2	-	TGCGCCAGCAGCTTGGAACGGCCCGGAGGCTACACCTTC	CASSLERPGGYTF
many	TRBV4-2	TRBJ2-7	-	TGTGCCAGCAGCCAAGAACGCGGCAGGTTCTACGAGCAGTACTTC	CASSQERGRFYEQYF
-	TRBV12-3/TRBV12-4	TRBJ1-2	-	TGTGCCAGCAGTTTAGTCAGGGTCAACTATGGCTACACCTTC	CASSLVRVNYGYTF
-	TRBV7-9	TRBJ1-5	TRBD1	TGTGCCAGCAGCCTGACAGGGGAACAGCCCCAGCATTTT	CASSLTGEQPQHF
-	TRBV12-3/TRBV12-4	TRBJ1-1	-	TGTGCCAGCAGTTTGGGGGGGAACGCTGAAGCTTTCTTT	CASSLGGNAEAFF
-	TRBV27	TRBJ2-3	TRBD1	TGTGCCAGCAGTACATGGACAGGGGGCACAGATACGCAGTATTTT	CASSTWTGGTDTQYF
few	TRBV20-1	TRBJ2-7	-	TGCAGTGCTAGAGAGGCAGAGAGGACCTACGAGCAGTACTTC	CSAREAERTYEQYF